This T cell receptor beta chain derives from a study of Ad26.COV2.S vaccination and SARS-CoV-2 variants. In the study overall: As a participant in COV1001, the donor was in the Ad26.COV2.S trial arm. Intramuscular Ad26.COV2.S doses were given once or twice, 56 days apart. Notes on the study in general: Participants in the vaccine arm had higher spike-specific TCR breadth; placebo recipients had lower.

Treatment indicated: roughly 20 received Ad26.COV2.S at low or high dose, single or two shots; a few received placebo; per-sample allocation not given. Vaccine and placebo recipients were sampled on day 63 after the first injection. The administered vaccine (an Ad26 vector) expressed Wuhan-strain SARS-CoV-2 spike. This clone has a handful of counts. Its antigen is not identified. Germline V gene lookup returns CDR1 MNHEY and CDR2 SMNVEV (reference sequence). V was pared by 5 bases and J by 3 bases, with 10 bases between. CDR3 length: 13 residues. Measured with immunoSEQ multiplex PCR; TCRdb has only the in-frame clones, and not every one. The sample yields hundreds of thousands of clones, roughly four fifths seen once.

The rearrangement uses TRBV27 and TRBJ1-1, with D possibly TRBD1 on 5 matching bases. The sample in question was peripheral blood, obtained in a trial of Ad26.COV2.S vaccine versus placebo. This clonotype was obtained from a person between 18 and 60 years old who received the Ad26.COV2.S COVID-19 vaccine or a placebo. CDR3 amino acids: CASSPGTYTEAFF. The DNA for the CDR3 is TGTGCCAGCAGTCCGGGGACTTACACTGAAGCTTTCTTT.